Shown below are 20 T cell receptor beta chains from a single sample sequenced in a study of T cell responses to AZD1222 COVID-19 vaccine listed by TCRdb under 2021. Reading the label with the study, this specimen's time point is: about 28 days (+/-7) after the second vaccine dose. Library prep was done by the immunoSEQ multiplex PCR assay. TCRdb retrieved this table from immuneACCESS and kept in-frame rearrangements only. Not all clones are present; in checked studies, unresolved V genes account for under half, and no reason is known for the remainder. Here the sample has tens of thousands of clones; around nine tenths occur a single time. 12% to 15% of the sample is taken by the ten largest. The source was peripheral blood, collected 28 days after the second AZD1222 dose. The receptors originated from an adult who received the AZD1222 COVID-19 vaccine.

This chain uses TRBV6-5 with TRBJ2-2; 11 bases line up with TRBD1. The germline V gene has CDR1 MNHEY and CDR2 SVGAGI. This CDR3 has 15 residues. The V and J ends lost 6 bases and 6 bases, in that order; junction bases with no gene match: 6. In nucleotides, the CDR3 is TGTGCCAGCAGGACCCGGGACAGGGGGGCCGGGGAGCTGTTTTTT. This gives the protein CASRTRDRGAGELFF.

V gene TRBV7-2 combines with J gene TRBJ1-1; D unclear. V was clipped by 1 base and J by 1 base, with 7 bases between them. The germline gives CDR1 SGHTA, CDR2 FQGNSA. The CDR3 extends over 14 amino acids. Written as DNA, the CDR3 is TGTGCCAGCAGCTTAGTCGTTGGGAACACTGAAGCTTTCTTT. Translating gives CASSLVVGNTEAFF. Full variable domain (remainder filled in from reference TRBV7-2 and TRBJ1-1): GAGVSQSPSNKVTEKGKDVELRCDPISGHTALYWYRQSLGQGLEFLIYFQGNSAPDKSGLPSDRFSAERTGGSVSTLTIQRTQQEDSAVYLCASSLVVGNTEAFFGQGTRLTVV.

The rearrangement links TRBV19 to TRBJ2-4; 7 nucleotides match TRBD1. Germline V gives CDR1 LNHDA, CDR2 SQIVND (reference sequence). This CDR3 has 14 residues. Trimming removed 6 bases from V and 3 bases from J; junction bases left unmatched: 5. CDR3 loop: CASRAGGDKNIQYF. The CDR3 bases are TGTGCCAGTAGGGCAGGGGGAGACAAAAACATTCAGTACTTC.

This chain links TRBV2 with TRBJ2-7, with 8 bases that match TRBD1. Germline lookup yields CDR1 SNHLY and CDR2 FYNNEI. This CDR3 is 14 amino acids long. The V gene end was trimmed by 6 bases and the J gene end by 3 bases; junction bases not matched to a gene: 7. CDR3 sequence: CASRTRDRGYEQYF. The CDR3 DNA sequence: TGTGCCAGCAGAACCCGTGACAGGGGCTACGAGCAGTACTTC.

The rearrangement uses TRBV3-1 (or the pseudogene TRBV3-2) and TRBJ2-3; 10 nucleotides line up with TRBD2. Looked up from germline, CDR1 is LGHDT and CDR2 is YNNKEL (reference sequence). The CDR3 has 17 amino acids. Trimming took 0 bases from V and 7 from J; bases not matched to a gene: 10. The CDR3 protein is CASSQDQRGGGRYTQYF. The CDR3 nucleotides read TGTGCCAGCAGCCAAGACCAGCGGGGGGGCGGTCGATATACGCAGTATTTT.

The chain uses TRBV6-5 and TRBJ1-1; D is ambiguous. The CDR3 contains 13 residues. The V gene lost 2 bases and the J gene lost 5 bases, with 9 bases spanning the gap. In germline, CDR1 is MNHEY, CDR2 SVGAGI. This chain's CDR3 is CASSYGRVTEAFF. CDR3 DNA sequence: TGTGCCAGCAGTTACGGCCGGGTTACTGAAGCTTTCTTT.

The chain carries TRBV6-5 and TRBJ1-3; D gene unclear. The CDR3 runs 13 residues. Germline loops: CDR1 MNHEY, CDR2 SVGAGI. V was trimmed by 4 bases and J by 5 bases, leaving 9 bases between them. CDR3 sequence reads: CASSSKLRNTIYF. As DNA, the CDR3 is TGTGCCAGCAGTTCAAAGTTGAGAAACACCATATATTTT.

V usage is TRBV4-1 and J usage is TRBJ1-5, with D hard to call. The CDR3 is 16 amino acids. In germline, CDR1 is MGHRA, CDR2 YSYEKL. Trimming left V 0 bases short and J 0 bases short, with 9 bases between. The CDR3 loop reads CASSQDPGYSNQPQHF. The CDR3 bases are TGCGCCAGCAGCCAAGATCCGGGGTATAGCAATCAGCCCCAGCATTTT.

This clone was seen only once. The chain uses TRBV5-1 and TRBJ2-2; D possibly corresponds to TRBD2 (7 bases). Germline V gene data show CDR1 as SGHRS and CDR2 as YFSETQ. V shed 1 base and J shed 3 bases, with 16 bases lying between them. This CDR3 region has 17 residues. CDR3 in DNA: TGCGCCAGCAGCTTGACCCCAGGGGAGGGGGACACCGGGGAGCTGTTTTTT. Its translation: CASSLTPGEGDTGELFF. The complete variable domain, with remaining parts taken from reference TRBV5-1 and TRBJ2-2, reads KAGVTQTPRYLIKTRGQQVTLSCSPISGHRSVSWYQQTPGQGLQFLFEYFSETQRNKGNFPGRFSGRQFSNSRSEMNVSTLELGDSALYLCASSLTPGEGDTGELFFGEGSRLTVL.

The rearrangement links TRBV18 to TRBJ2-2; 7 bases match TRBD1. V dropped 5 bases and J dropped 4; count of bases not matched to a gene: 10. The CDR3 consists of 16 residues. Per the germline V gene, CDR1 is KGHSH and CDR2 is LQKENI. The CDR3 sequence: CASSMLDRAVTGELFF. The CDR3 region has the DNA TGTGCCAGCTCAATGCTCGACAGGGCGGTCACCGGGGAGCTGTTTTTT.

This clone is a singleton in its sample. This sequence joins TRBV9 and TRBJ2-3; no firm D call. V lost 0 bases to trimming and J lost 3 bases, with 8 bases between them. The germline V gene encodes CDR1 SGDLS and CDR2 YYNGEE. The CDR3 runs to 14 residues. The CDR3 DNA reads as TGTGCCAGCAGCGTAGGCCGCCGGACAGATACGCAGTATTTT. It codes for CASSVGRRTDTQYF.

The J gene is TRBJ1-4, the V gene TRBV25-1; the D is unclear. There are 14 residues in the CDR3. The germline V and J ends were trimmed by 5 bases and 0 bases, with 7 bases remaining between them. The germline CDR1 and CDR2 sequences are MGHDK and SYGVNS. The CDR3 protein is CASSPSATNEKLFF. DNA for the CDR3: TGTGCCAGCAGTCCGTCAGCAACTAATGAAAAACTGTTTTTT.

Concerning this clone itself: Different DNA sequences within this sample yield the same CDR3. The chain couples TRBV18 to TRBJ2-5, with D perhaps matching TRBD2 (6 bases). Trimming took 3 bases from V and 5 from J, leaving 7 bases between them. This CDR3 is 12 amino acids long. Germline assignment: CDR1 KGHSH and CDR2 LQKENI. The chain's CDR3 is CASSPRGETQYF. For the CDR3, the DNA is TGTGCCAGCTCACCCCGGGGGGAGACCCAGTACTTC.

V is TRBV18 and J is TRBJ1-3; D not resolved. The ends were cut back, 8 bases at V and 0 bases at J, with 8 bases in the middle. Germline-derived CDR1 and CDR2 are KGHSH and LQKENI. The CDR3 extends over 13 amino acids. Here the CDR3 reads CASPDTSGNTIYF. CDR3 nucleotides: TGTGCCAGCCCCGACACCTCTGGAAACACCATATATTTT.

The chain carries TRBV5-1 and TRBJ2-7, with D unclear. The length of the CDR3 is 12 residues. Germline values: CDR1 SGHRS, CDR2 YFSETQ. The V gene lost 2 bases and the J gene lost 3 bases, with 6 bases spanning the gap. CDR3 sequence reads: CASSLVRYEQYF. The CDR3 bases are TGCGCCAGCAGCTTAGTACGCTACGAGCAGTACTTC. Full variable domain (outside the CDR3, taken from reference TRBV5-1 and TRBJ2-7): KAGVTQTPRYLIKTRGQQVTLSCSPISGHRSVSWYQQTPGQGLQFLFEYFSETQRNKGNFPGRFSGRQFSNSRSEMNVSTLELGDSALYLCASSLVRYEQYFGPGTRLTVT.

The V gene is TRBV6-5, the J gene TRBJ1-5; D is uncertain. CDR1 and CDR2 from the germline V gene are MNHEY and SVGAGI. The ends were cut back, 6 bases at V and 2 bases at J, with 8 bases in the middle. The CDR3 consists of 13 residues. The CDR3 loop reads CASRITGNQPQHF. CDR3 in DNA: TGTGCCAGCAGAATAACAGGCAATCAGCCCCAGCATTTT.

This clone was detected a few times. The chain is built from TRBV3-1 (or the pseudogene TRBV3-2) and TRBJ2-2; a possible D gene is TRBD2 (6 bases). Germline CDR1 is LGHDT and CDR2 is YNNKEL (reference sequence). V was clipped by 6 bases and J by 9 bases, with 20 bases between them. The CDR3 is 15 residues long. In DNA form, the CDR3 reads TGTGCCAGCAGTCCAGGGAGCGGGCGCGGGCGGGAGCTGTTTTTT. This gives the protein CASSPGSGRGRELFF.

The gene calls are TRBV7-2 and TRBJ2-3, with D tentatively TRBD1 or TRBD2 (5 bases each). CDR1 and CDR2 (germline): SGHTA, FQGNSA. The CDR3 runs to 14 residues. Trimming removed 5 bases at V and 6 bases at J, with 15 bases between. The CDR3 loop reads CASSRQAGTDTQYF. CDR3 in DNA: TGTGCCAGCAGCCGCCAAGCCGGGACCGATACGCAGTATTTT. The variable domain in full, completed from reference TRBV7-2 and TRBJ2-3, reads GAGVSQSPSNKVTEKGKDVELRCDPISGHTALYWYRQSLGQGLEFLIYFQGNSAPDKSGLPSDRFSAERTGGSVSTLTIQRTQQEDSAVYLCASSRQAGTDTQYFGPGTRLTVL.

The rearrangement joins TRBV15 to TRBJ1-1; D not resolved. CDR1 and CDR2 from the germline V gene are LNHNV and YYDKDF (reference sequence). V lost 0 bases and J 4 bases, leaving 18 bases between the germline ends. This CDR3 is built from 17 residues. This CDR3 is CATSRDSPQRGGTEAFF. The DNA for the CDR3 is TGTGCCACCAGCAGAGATTCCCCTCAGCGTGGCGGCACTGAAGCTTTCTTT.

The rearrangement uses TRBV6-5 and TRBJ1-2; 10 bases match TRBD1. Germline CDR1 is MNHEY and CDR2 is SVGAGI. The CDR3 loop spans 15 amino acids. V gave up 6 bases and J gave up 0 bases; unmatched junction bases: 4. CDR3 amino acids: CASRGQGLANYGYTF. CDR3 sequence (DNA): TGTGCCAGCAGGGGACAGGGGTTGGCTAACTATGGCTACACCTTC.